The rows below give T cell receptor beta chains drawn from one sample of a study of shared clonotypes between healthy human individuals. Sequencing used immunoSEQ multiplex PCR; TCRdb keeps in-frame clones, though not all of them. The sample contains millions of clones, roughly 92% of which appear only once. Material for sequencing was naive CD4+ T cells sorted from blood. All receptors derive from a man between 18 and 35 years old in good health. Each CDR3 is given without its conserved first and last residue. Rows give clone size only sometimes, using once, few, many, or a class for an expanded clone.

J gene | clone size | V gene | CDR3 protein
TRBJ2-7 | once | TRBV18 | ASSPQQGPLYEQY
TRBJ1-5 | NA | TRBV10-2 | ASSPTGLTQPQH
TRBJ1-1 | NA | TRBV19 | ASSATENTEAF
TRBJ2-1 | NA | TRBV11-1 | ASRRSRDVFNEQF
TRBJ1-5 | few | TRBV1 | TSSQDVRGRGVQPQH
TRBJ2-2 | NA | TRBV6-5 | ASSGAGGTGELF
TRBJ1-2 | NA | TRBV6-1 | ASTVQPGQGLGYT
TRBJ2-7 | NA | TRBV10-3 | AISESRQGADEQY
TRBJ2-1 | NA | TRBV30 | AWSAGFSYNEQF
TRBJ1-5 | NA | TRBV15 | ATSRDLSGVHQPQH
TRBJ2-2 | NA | TRBV19 | ASRGLEEANTGELF
TRBJ2-7 | NA | TRBV19 | ASSLQGAYEQY
TRBJ2-7 | NA | TRBV11-2 | ASSLDQASYEQY
TRBJ2-7 | NA | TRBV7-3 | ASRYLRGDTYEQY
NA | NA | TRBV10-3 | AGSSGGSYEQY
TRBJ1-1 | NA | TRBV29-1 | SVGTALNTEAF
TRBJ2-1 | NA | TRBV5-1 | ASSLDTSAIEQF
TRBJ2-2 | NA | TRBV15 | ATSREYGSNTGELF
TRBJ1-1 | NA | TRBV25-1 | ASTETGGTTEAF
TRBJ2-5 | NA | TRBV7-9 | ASSSPVFGHQETQY
TRBJ2-1 | NA | TRBV18 | ASRKGGADVYNEQF
TRBJ1-2 | NA | TRBV11-2 | ASSNRDRAQGYT
TRBJ2-2 | NA | TRBV7-6 | ASRSPGTSGGENTGELF
TRBJ1-2 | NA | TRBV7-2 | ASSPAGGWDGYT
TRBJ1-4 | NA | TRBV10-3 | ATGRSDTPNEKLF
TRBJ2-2 | NA | TRBV6-5 | ASSSTRWTGELF
TRBJ1-1 | NA | TRBV7-3 | ASSPGPVQINTEAF
TRBJ2-6 | NA | TRBV10-2 | ASKASGANVLT
TRBJ2-7 | NA | TRBV27 | ASSPTPQGQQY
TRBJ2-3 | NA | TRBV15 | ATSPLGDTDTQY
TRBJ2-2 | NA | TRBV29-1 | RMSVGGPASTGELF
TRBJ1-2 | NA | TRBV7-2 | ASSLVIGESYGYT
TRBJ2-3 | once | TRBV18 | ASSPRQGTDTQY
TRBJ2-1 | NA | TRBV11-2 | ASSLLGNEQF
TRBJ2-2 | NA | TRBV28 | ASTILDRNTGELF
TRBJ2-1 | NA | TRBV2 | ASSGTSGNNEQF
TRBJ2-3 | once | TRBV11-1 | ASSLLAGGKTDTQY
TRBJ1-1 | NA | TRBV27 | ASIQGTGGVNTEAF
TRBJ1-1 | few | TRBV10-3 | AISGAGGLGAF
TRBJ1-6 | NA | TRBV29-1 | GVRQGSGSPLH
TRBJ1-3 | NA | TRBV6-1 | ASSGSQGPGNTIY
TRBJ1-1 | NA | TRBV5-1 | ASSADRPSQGGEAF
TRBJ2-2 | NA | TRBV7-2 | ASSFRRGPNTGELF
TRBJ1-5 | NA | TRBV6-1 | ASSMGQPQH
TRBJ2-7 | once | TRBV7-8 | ASSLVLSGEQY
TRBJ1-1 | once | TRBV7-2 | ASSLPGARNTEAF
TRBJ2-5 | NA | TRBV6-5 | ASSYGTVQETQY
TRBJ2-3 | once | TRBV5-1 | ASSLVGRGTDTQY
TRBJ1-1 | NA | TRBV10-3 | AISERQGASGTEAF
TRBJ2-2 | NA | TRBV7-9 | ASSFRTPPSGELF
TRBJ1-1 | few | TRBV6-6 | ASSAMVTEAF
TRBJ2-3 | NA | TRBV7-7 | ASGESTDTQY
TRBJ2-5 | NA | TRBV7-9 | ASSLPRRGEETQY
TRBJ2-2 | NA | TRBV7-3 | ASSLSRDSMNTGELF